What follows are 31 T cell receptor beta chains derived from one specimen sequenced in a study of T cells in Graves' hyperthyroidism and ophthalmopathy. Amplification of TCR beta CDR3 regions used RNA as the template. First-round RT-PCR of the TCR CDR3 relied on the HTBI primer set. In TCRdb, the multiplex PCR reads were re-called with MiXCR into one record per CDR3 protein. The sample holds a few hundred thousand distinct CDR3 sequences, around 20% seen once. What was sequenced was blood. These receptors were taken from a man aged 25 to 40 with Graves' ophthalmopathy.

The CDR3 sequence: CASSLGSGKETQYF. For the CDR3, the DNA is TGCGCCAGCAGCTTGGGTAGCGGGAAAGAGACCCAGTACTTC. V gene TRBV5-1 combines with J gene TRBJ2-5; 8 bases are shared with TRBD2. This CDR3 has 14 amino acids. V gave up 0 bases and J gave up 3 bases; unmatched junction bases: 1. Germline CDR1 is SGHRS and CDR2 is YFSETQ.

This clonotype was picked up many times. V and J are TRBV3-1 and TRBJ2-5; possibly TRBD1 or TRBD2 for D (6 bases each). Germline lookup yields CDR1 LGHDT and CDR2 YNNKEL (reference sequence). This CDR3 comprises 15 residues. Trimming removed 4 bases at V and 5 bases at J, with 17 bases between. Here the CDR3 reads CASSPTLTGGETQYF. The CDR3 DNA sequence: TGTGCCAGCAGCCCCACGCTGACAGGAGGGGAGACCCAGTACTTC.

This rearrangement joins TRBV12-3 or TRBV12-4 to TRBJ2-5; TRBD1 matches 12 bases. This CDR3 is 14 amino acids long. Losses at the gene ends were 6 bases for V and 6 bases for J; bases not matched to a gene: 5. CDR3 sequence: CASSGTGGLKTQYF. The CDR3 DNA reads TGTGCCAGCAGCGGGACAGGGGGCTTGAAGACCCAGTACTTC.

As to this clonotype: This CDR3 fails to terminate in the conserved phenylalanine or tryptophan, so it likely reflects a read error. The rearrangement links TRBV6-2 or TRBV6-3 to TRBJ2-7; TRBD1 aligns across 8 bases. The germline V gene has CDR1 MNHEY and CDR2 SVGEGT. The length of the CDR3 is 15 residues. CDR3 in amino acids: CASSYLDRVGYEQYS. In nucleotides, the CDR3 is TGCGCCAGCAGTTACCTGGACAGGGTAGGTTACGAGCAGTACTCC.

This clonotype was recorded at least ten times. This sequence joins TRBV12-3 or TRBV12-4 and TRBJ2-2, with D possibly TRBD1 on 6 matching bases. Trimming removed 5 bases at V and 4 bases at J, with 14 bases between. This CDR3 has 15 amino acids. The CDR3 region is CASSPRTAPTGELFF. DNA of the CDR3: TGTGCCAGCAGTCCCCGGACAGCACCCACCGGGGAGCTGTTTTTT.

V usage is TRBV7-9 and J usage is TRBJ2-1, with D possibly matching TRBD1 (5 bases). From germline, CDR1 is SEHNR and CDR2 FQNEAQ (reference sequence). The V end lost 5 bases, the J end lost 6 bases, and 14 bases lay between the germline ends. The CDR3 consists of 14 residues. The CDR3 bases are TGTGCCAGCAGCCCAGGACAATCCCCCAATGAGCAGTTCTTC. Translated: CASSPGQSPNEQFF.

Only a few counts were recorded for this clonotype. The chain combines TRBV27 with TRBJ2-2; tentative D call: TRBD2 (6 bases). This CDR3 has 15 amino acids. The V gene's germline CDR1 is MNHEY and CDR2 SMNVEV (reference sequence). V was trimmed by 7 bases and J by 1 base, leaving 13 bases between them. The CDR3 is CASISYSGNTGELFF. In DNA form, the CDR3 reads TGTGCCAGCATTTCTTATAGCGGGAACACCGGGGAGCTGTTTTTT.

The chain recombines TRBV4-1 with TRBJ2-7; the match to TRBD2 covers 7 bases. The CDR3 contains 16 residues. Per the germline V gene, CDR1 is MGHRA and CDR2 is YSYEKL. Losses at the gene ends were 0 bases for V and 4 bases for J; bases not matched to a gene: 9. The CDR3 sequence is CASSQESSGTPYEQYF. CDR3 sequence (DNA): TGCGCCAGCAGCCAAGAATCGAGCGGGACCCCTTACGAGCAGTACTTC.

The chain couples TRBV11-2 to TRBJ1-2; D is possibly TRBD1 (5 bases). CDR1 is SGHAT, CDR2 FQNNGV, per germline. Trimming removed 4 bases from V and 1 base from J, with 10 bases in between. The CDR3 runs 14 residues. CDR3 in DNA: TGTGCCAGCAGCTCTCACAGGATTAACTATGGCTACACCTTC. Translated, it gives CASSSHRINYGYTF.

This clonotype has a handful of counts. The rearrangement joins TRBV18 to TRBJ2-5; 7 positions agree with TRBD2. J gave up 5 bases and V 3 bases, and 3 bases lay outside the gene matches. This CDR3 has 13 amino acids. Germline-derived CDR1 and CDR2 are KGHSH and LQKENI. The CDR3 is CASSPLGGETQYF. CDR3 coding DNA: TGTGCCAGCTCACCTCTCGGGGGGGAGACCCAGTACTTC. The complete variable domain, with remaining parts taken from reference TRBV18 and TRBJ2-5, reads NAGVMQNPRHLVRRRGQEARLRCSPMKGHSHVYWYRQLPEEGLKFMVYLQKENIIDESGMPKERFSAEFPKEGPSILRIQQVVRGDSAAYFCASSPLGGETQYFGPGTRLLVL.

This clonotype was detected ten times or more. The chain couples TRBV28 to TRBJ1-2; TRBD1 is a possible D gene (6 bases). The CDR3 sequence is 14 residues long. Trimming left V 5 bases short and J 3 bases short, with 13 bases between. Germline CDR1 and CDR2: MDHEN and SYDVKM. CDR3 DNA: TGTGCCAGCAGTAAGACGGACAGATACTATGGCTACACCTTC. It specifies CASSKTDRYYGYTF.

J is TRBJ2-7 and V is TRBV20-1; 8 bases line up with TRBD2. The germline CDR1 and CDR2 sequences are DFQATT and SNEGSKA (reference sequence). The CDR3 totals 14 residues. J lost 6 bases, V lost 4 bases, and 11 bases had no gene match. CDR3 DNA sequence: TGCAGTGCTAATAATCGGGAGGGCGGCGGCGAGCAGTACTTC. Translating it yields CSANNREGGGEQYF.

Ten or more counts support this clonotype. The chain combines TRBV7-9 with TRBJ2-7; D unclear. CDR3 length: 14 amino acids. Trimming took 5 bases from V and 0 from J, leaving 11 bases between them. Germline V gene lookup returns CDR1 SEHNR and CDR2 FQNEAQ (reference sequence). CDR3 sequence reads: CASSPDGASYEQYF. The CDR3 DNA reads TGTGCCAGCAGCCCGGACGGTGCCTCCTACGAGCAGTACTTC.

The CDR3 bases are TGTGCCATCACCGGGGGGAACTATGGCTACACCTTC. The encoded protein is CAITGGNYGYTF. The genes are TRBV10-3 and TRBJ1-2; D perhaps matches TRBD1 (5 bases). Germline loops: CDR1 ENHRY, CDR2 SYGVKD. The V and J ends lost 7 bases and 2 bases respectively, with 8 bases between them. The length of the CDR3 is 12 residues.

Note on this clonotype: A read error may explain this, as a much larger clone is one base away. The chain combines TRBV11-2 with TRBJ2-7; D is uncertain. The CDR3 extends over 11 amino acids. CDR1 is SGHAT, CDR2 FQNNGV, per germline. The CDR3 DNA sequence: TGTGGCAGCCGCGCTACGGCCGAGCAGTACTTC. This translates into CGSRATAEQYF.

The chain employs TRBV29-1 and TRBJ1-2; D is uncertain. V lost 3 bases and J 4 bases, leaving 12 bases between the germline ends. The CDR3 totals 13 residues. Germline V gene sequence: CDR1 SQVTM, CDR2 ANQGSEA. CDR3 DNA: TGCAGCGTTGATGCGTTTGAGTCCTATGGCTACACCTTC. Its protein product is CSVDAFESYGYTF. The variable domain in full, completed from reference TRBV29-1 and TRBJ1-2, reads SAVISQKPSRDICQRGTSLTIQCQVDSQVTMMFWYRQQPGQSLTLIATANQGSEATYESGFVIDKFPISRPNLTFSTLTVSNMSPEDSSIYLCSVDAFESYGYTFGSGTRLTVV.

This clonotype was picked up many times. The CDR3 region is CASSLALSRDTQYF. CDR3 bases: TGTGCCAGCAGCTTGGCCCTAAGCCGGGATACGCAGTATTTT. The J gene is TRBJ2-3, the V gene TRBV7-2; D is undetermined. The CDR3 totals 14 residues. V lost 3 bases to trimming and J lost 6 bases, with 13 bases between them. Germline CDR1 and CDR2: SGHTA and FQGNSA.

This clonotype was counted a few times. The chain recombines TRBV12-3 or TRBV12-4 with TRBJ1-2; TRBD1 matches 8 bases. There are 14 residues in the CDR3. V was pared by 2 bases and J by 7 bases, with 6 bases of the junction left unmatched. The CDR3 here is CASSLRSRGPGYTF. CDR3 in DNA: TGTGCCAGCAGTTTAAGGTCCAGGGGGCCTGGCTACACCTTC.

The chain has TRBV6-1 and TRBJ1-5, with a tentative D call TRBD1 (6 bases). The CDR3 extends over 14 amino acids. The V end was cut by 6 bases, the J end by 1 base, with 10 bases between. CDR1 and CDR2 from the germline V gene are MNHNS and SASEGT. The CDR3 is CASSRGHSNQPQHF. The CDR3 DNA is TGTGCCAGCAGCAGGGGACACAGCAATCAGCCCCAGCATTTT.

The rearrangement joins TRBV7-2 to TRBJ1-6; D gene uncertain. Per the germline V gene, CDR1 is SGHTA and CDR2 is FQGNSA. V lost 3 bases to trimming and J lost 9 bases, with 6 bases between them. CDR3 length: 12 residues. This chain's CDR3 is CASSLSASPLHF. The DNA of the CDR3 is TGTGCCAGCAGCTTGTCAGCTTCACCCCTCCACTTT.

The rearrangement uses TRBV9 and TRBJ2-1; 14 bases agree with TRBD2. CDR1 is SGDLS and CDR2 is YYNGEE in the germline V gene. The CDR3 has 19 residues. V was clipped by 3 bases and J by 2 bases; unmatched bases: 10. The DNA for the CDR3 is TGTGCCAGCAGCGACCCGGGACTAGCGGGAGAAGGGACCTACAATGAGCAGTTCTTC. This translates into CASSDPGLAGEGTYNEQFF. Complete variable domain (other parts from reference TRBV9 and TRBJ2-1): DSGVTQTPKHLITATGQRVTLRCSPRSGDLSVYWYQQSLDQGLQFLIQYYNGEERAKGNILERFSAQQFPDLHSELNLSSLELGDSALYFCASSDPGLAGEGTYNEQFFGPGTRLTVL.

V and J are TRBV29-1 and TRBJ2-5; 7 bases agree with TRBD1. With 7 bases clipped from V and 2 bases from J, the junction kept 10 bases outside the gene matches. Per the germline V gene, CDR1 is SQVTM and CDR2 is ANQGSEA. The CDR3 length is 14 residues. This CDR3 is CSGRDTGVQETQYF. The CDR3 nucleotides are TGCAGCGGTAGAGATACAGGGGTACAAGAGACCCAGTACTTC.

This clonotype has more than one count but fewer than ten. The rearrangement links TRBV6-1 to TRBJ2-7, with 14 bases fitting TRBD2. V lost 10 bases to trimming and J lost 8 bases; unmatched junction nucleotides: 4. The germline CDR1 and CDR2 sequences are MNHNS and SASEGT. The CDR3 has 12 residues. This CDR3 reads CATGTSGRKQYF. CDR3 coding DNA: TGTGCCACCGGGACTAGCGGGAGAAAGCAGTACTTC.

This clonotype was recorded many times. The CDR3 DNA is TGTGCCAGCAGTTTAGGACGAGGAGATGGCTACACCTTC. This sequence encodes CASSLGRGDGYTF. The gene calls are TRBV27 and TRBJ1-2; D is uncertain. The CDR3 extends over 13 amino acids. Germline V gives CDR1 MNHEY, CDR2 SMNVEV (reference sequence). V lost 2 bases and J lost 6, with 10 bases in between.

Ten or more counts support this clonotype. The chain joins TRBV7-9 to TRBJ2-7; TRBD2 matches at 10 bases. Germline V lookup: CDR1 SEHNR, CDR2 FQNEAQ (reference sequence). This CDR3 comprises 12 residues. The CDR3 protein is CARTSGAYEQYF. The CDR3 coding sequence is TGTGCTAGGACTAGCGGTGCCTACGAGCAGTACTTC. Full variable domain (rest looked up from reference TRBV7-9 and TRBJ2-7): DTGVSQNPRHKITKRGQNVTFRCDPISEHNRLYWYRQTLGQGPEFLTYFQNEAQLEKSRLLSDRFSAERPKGSFSTLEIQRTEQGDSAMYLCARTSGAYEQYFGPGTRLTVT.

This chain connects TRBV6-2 or TRBV6-3 to TRBJ2-5, with 8 bases that match TRBD1. Germline V CDR1 and CDR2: MNHEY, SVGEGT. This CDR3 contains 15 residues. The ends lost 2 bases at V and 7 bases at J; junction bases unmatched: 9. The CDR3 sequence is CASSYVQGAAVTQYF. CDR3 nucleotides: TGTGCCAGCAGTTACGTCCAGGGGGCAGCAGTGACCCAGTACTTC.

This clonotype was counted ten times or more. V gene TRBV28 combines with J gene TRBJ1-1; the D is unclear. The CDR3 extends over 14 amino acids. V lost 8 bases, J lost 0 bases, and 13 bases lay in between. The V gene's germline CDR1 is MDHEN and CDR2 SYDVKM. The DNA of the CDR3 is TGTGCCAGCGGGCGCGCACCGCTGAACACTGAAGCTTTCTTT. Its protein product is CASGRAPLNTEAFF.

This chain connects TRBV3-1 to TRBJ2-2, with D perhaps matching TRBD1 (8 bases). V dropped 6 bases and J dropped 9 bases, with 14 bases sitting between them. Germline V gene data show CDR1 as LGHDT and CDR2 as YNNKEL (reference sequence). This CDR3 contains 13 residues. CDR3 protein: CASRAQGGRELFF. As DNA, the CDR3 is TGTGCCAGCAGAGCACAGGGGGGGAGGGAGCTGTTTTTT. The full variable domain, rest sourced from reference TRBV3-1 and TRBJ2-2, is DTAVSQTPKYLVTQMGNDKSIKCEQNLGHDTMYWYKQDSKKFLKIMFSYNNKELIINETVPNRFSPKSPDKAHLNLHINSLELGDSAVYFCASRAQGGRELFFGEGSRLTVL.

This clonotype was counted between two and nine times. This sequence joins TRBV29-1 and TRBJ2-7; 7 nucleotides line up with TRBD2. Germline V gene sequence: CDR1 SQVTM, CDR2 ANQGSEA. The junction had 12 bases not matched to a gene; V was cut back by 4 bases and J by 3 bases. This CDR3 is built from 15 residues. CDR3 nucleotides: TGCAGCGTTGTGGGGGGGTCCGGAAGCATCTACGAGCAGTACTTC. It is translated as CSVVGGSGSIYEQYF.

This clonotype was found a few times. The CDR3 is CASSQTDRGVLAFF. The CDR3 nucleotides are TGTGCCAGCAGTCAGACGGACCGGGGGGTTTTAGCTTTCTTT. V usage is TRBV12-3 or TRBV12-4 and J usage is TRBJ1-1, with D perhaps TRBD1 (5 bases). Trimming took 5 bases from V and 10 from J, leaving 20 bases between them. CDR3 length equals 14 residues.

The CDR3 loop is CASSVGLAGGPRNEQFF. For the CDR3, the DNA is TGTGCCAGCAGCGTGGGATTAGCGGGAGGCCCAAGGAATGAGCAGTTCTTC. The rearrangement uses TRBV9 and TRBJ2-1, with 10 positions matching TRBD2. The CDR3 consists of 17 residues. V shed 2 bases, J shed 7 bases, and the junction held 12 bases outside the gene matches. In germline, CDR1 is SGDLS, CDR2 YYNGEE.